The rows below give T cell receptor beta chains drawn from one sample of a study of T cell responses to AZD1222 COVID-19 vaccine. Clones were read by immunoSEQ multiplex PCR, and TCRdb kept only the in-frame ones, dropping some. The data hold tens of thousands of clones, with almost 90% observed a single time. The specimen comprised peripheral blood, sampled on day 0 of MenACWY control vaccination. These receptor sequences come from an adult in good health. The CDR3 runs from the conserved cysteine through the conserved F or W. A D gene is named only where the DNA matches it firmly. The size of a clone is reported for some rows only, either as once, few or many, or as a class for expanded clones.

D	V	J	size	DNA	CDR3
NA	TRBV14	TRBJ1-2	NA	TGTGCCAGCAGCTCGACAGCTAACTATGGCTACACCTTC	CASSSTANYGYTF
NA	TRBV15	TRBJ1-2	NA	TGTGCCACCAGCAGAGCGACAGCTTCTGGCTACACCTTC	CATSRATASGYTF
TRBD1	TRBV18	TRBJ1-1	NA	TGTGCCAGCTCAACGGGACAGGGGACGGGCGCTGAAGCTTTCTTT	CASSTGQGTGAEAFF
TRBD2	TRBV9	TRBJ2-1	NA	TGTGCCAGCAGCTTCCTAAGCGGGGGGACCAACAATGAGCAGTTCTTC	CASSFLSGGTNNEQFF
NA	TRBV24-1	TRBJ2-2	NA	TGTGCCACCCAGGGGGGAGGAGACACCGGGGAGCTGTTTTTT	CATQGGGDTGELFF
NA	TRBV6-5	TRBJ1-6	NA	TGTGCCGGTCTTACGACAGGAGGTGGTAATTCACCCCTCCACTTT	CAGLTTGGGNSPLHF
NA	TRBV7-9	TRBJ1-4	NA	TGTGCCAGCAGCCCCGCCTTGGGGGGGAATAATGAAAAACTGTTTTTT	CASSPALGGNNEKLFF
NA	TRBV5-1	TRBJ2-1	NA	TGCGCCAGCAGCTCCGACCCCACGGGTGAGCAGTTCTTC	CASSSDPTGEQFF
NA	TRBV14	TRBJ2-7	few	TGTGCCAGCAGCCCTTGGACTACCTCCTACGAGCAGTACTTC	CASSPWTTSYEQYF
TRBD1	TRBV6-5	TRBJ1-2	NA	TGTGCCAGCAGTTACTGGACAGGGGGCGGTGGCTACACCTTC	CASSYWTGGGGYTF
NA	TRBV5-5	TRBJ2-2	NA	TGTGCCAGCAGCTTGTTTAGGGGCGACACCGGGGAGCTGTTTTTT	CASSLFRGDTGELFF
NA	TRBV10-3	TRBJ1-5	NA	TGTGCCATCAGTGACGGAGAGGTGCGGGCTTGGGGACCCCAGCATTTT	CAISDGEVRAWGPQHF
TRBD1	TRBV4-2	TRBJ2-2	NA	TGTGCCAGCAGTCACCGAGTCCTCAGGGGGCAAAACACCGGGGAGCTGTTTTTT	CASSHRVLRGQNTGELFF
TRBD1	TRBV4-1	TRBJ2-7	NA	TGCGCCAGCAGCCAAGATCGGACAGGATACGAGCAGTACTTC	CASSQDRTGYEQYF
TRBD2	TRBV5-6	TRBJ2-1	NA	TGTGCCAGCAGCCTCCCTTCTAGCGGGGGCCTCGGGGAGCAGTTCTTC	CASSLPSSGGLGEQFF
TRBD2	TRBV5-1	TRBJ2-3	NA	TGCGCCAGCAGCTTGGTGGGCGGGGGGGCAGATACGCAGTATTTT	CASSLVGGGADTQYF
TRBD2	TRBV6-1	TRBJ2-2	NA	TGTGCCAGCAGTGAAAGGTCGGCTAGCGGGGGCCGAAACACCGGGGAGCTGTTTTTT	CASSERSASGGRNTGELFF
NA	TRBV5-6	TRBJ1-5	NA	TGTGCCAGCAGCTCTGTACCGGACCGAGATCAGCCCCAGCATTTT	CASSSVPDRDQPQHF
TRBD2	TRBV4-2	TRBJ2-1	NA	TGTGCCAGCAGCCAGGCTAGGACTAGCGGGGCATACAATGAGCAGTTCTTC	CASSQARTSGAYNEQFF
TRBD2	TRBV3-1/TRBV3-2	TRBJ2-3	NA	TGTGCCAGCAGCCCGACGTTGACTAGCGGGGGGTCCACAGATACGCAGTATTTT	CASSPTLTSGGSTDTQYF
NA	TRBV3-1/TRBV3-2	TRBJ2-3	NA	TGTGCCAGCAGCCTTCGCCCAGCGGTGGGCACAGATACGCAGTATTTT	CASSLRPAVGTDTQYF
NA	TRBV6-2/TRBV6-3	TRBJ1-2	NA	TGTGCCAGCAGTTACAAAATAGGGCGCGGCTACACCTTC	CASSYKIGRGYTF
NA	TRBV6-2/TRBV6-3	TRBJ1-3	NA	TGTGCCAGCAGTTACCACGGAAACACCATATATTTT	CASSYHGNTIYF
NA	TRBV19	TRBJ2-1	NA	TGTGCCAGTAGTACCCAGGGGACTCCGAGAGGTAATGAGCAGTTCTTC	CASSTQGTPRGNEQFF